The 14 T cell receptor beta chains reported below all come from one sample, sequenced in a study of blood T cells in healthy people across ages. Sample-barcoded 5' priming and a J-beta primer mix drove a second PCR of 7 to 11 cycles. Via MiXCR, TCRdb re-called the 5' RACE reads, giving one row per CDR3 protein. The sample contains roughly 2 million distinct CDR3 sequences, approximately 50% of which appear only once. The sequenced material came from blood. Receptor source: a middle-aged woman in good health.

The V call is TRBV2, the J call TRBJ1-6; 12 positions agree with TRBD1. The CDR3 spans 20 residues. Germline-derived CDR1 and CDR2 are SNHLY and FYNNEI. Trimming removed 3 bases from V and 4 bases from J; junction bases left unmatched: 13. CDR3 in amino acids: CASSDYPGQGAIGYNSPLHF. In DNA, the CDR3 is TGTGCCAGCAGTGACTATCCGGGACAGGGGGCCATCGGTTATAATTCACCCCTCCACTTT.

CDR3 bases: TGTGCCAGCAGTGAACCAGAAAGTTTCTACGAGCAGTACTTC. This gives the protein CASSEPESFYEQYF. The rearrangement uses TRBV25-1 and TRBJ2-5; D is undetermined. The J call may be incorrect, as the DNA end agrees better with TRBJ2-7. The CDR3 is 14 residues long. Germline CDR1 MGHDK, CDR2 SYGVNS.

This clonotype appeared a few times. The chain carries TRBV6-5 and TRBJ2-3; the D call may be TRBD1 or TRBD2 (5 bases each). Germline V gives CDR1 MNHEY, CDR2 SVGAGI. The CDR3 is 14 amino acids. V was cut by 2 bases and J by 6 bases, with 12 bases left in between. The CDR3 DNA sequence: TGTGCCAGCAGTTACGGCGCCTGGGGGGATACGCAGTATTTT. This sequence encodes CASSYGAWGDTQYF.

The sample holds one count of this clonotype. V is TRBV4-2 and J is TRBJ2-7, with D possibly matching TRBD2 (6 bases). The CDR3 consists of 15 residues. V lost 0 bases to trimming and J lost 2 bases, with 11 bases between them. Germline lookup yields CDR1 LGHNA and CDR2 YNFKEQ. The CDR3: CASSQDRSGPYEQYF. The CDR3 nucleotides read TGTGCCAGCAGCCAAGATCGTAGCGGCCCCTACGAGCAGTACTTC.

This clonotype came up a few times. J is TRBJ2-2 and V is TRBV29-1; D gene unclear. The germline V gene has CDR1 SQVTM and CDR2 ANQGSEA. The CDR3 totals 12 residues. Trimming took off 6 bases at V and 7 bases at J, with 12 bases between the two ends. For the CDR3, the DNA is TGCAGCGTAAAATTCATGGTCGGGGAGCTGTTTTTT. It specifies CSVKFMVGELFF.

This clonotype was counted between two and nine times. The gene calls are TRBV28 and TRBJ2-7; D is possibly TRBD1 (6 bases). V was trimmed by 2 bases and J by 3 bases, leaving 11 bases between them. The CDR3 is made up of 14 amino acids. Germline V CDR1 and CDR2: MDHEN, SYDVKM. The CDR3 loop reads CASSLQDRLYEQYF. The CDR3, as DNA: TGTGCCAGCAGTTTACAGGACAGACTCTACGAGCAGTACTTC.

The V gene is TRBV3-1, the J gene TRBJ2-1; TRBD2 might be the D (5 bases). V was trimmed by 1 base and J by 12 bases, leaving 10 bases between them. This CDR3 spans 12 amino acids. Germline V lookup: CDR1 LGHDT, CDR2 YNNKEL (reference sequence). The CDR3 coding sequence is TGTGCCAGCAGCCAAGGATCGGCGGGGCAGTTCTTC. Protein product: CASSQGSAGQFF.

This clonotype showed up just a few times. This chain connects TRBV25-1 to TRBJ1-4; D call uncertain. The germline V and J ends were trimmed by 6 bases and 3 bases, with 11 bases remaining between them. The germline V gene has CDR1 MGHDK and CDR2 SYGVNS. This CDR3 spans 14 amino acids. This chain's CDR3 is CASSDRRSNEKLFF. DNA for the CDR3: TGTGCCAGCAGCGACCGCCGATCTAATGAAAAACTGTTTTTT.

The V and J genes are TRBV7-2 and TRBJ2-3; 7 bases are a match to TRBD2. There are 14 residues in the CDR3. Trimming removed 4 bases from V and 6 bases from J; junction bases left unmatched: 7. Germline CDR1 and CDR2: SGHTA and FQGNSA. The CDR3: CASSWGGRVDTQYF. CDR3 nucleotide sequence: TGTGCCAGCAGCTGGGGGGGACGGGTGGATACGCAGTATTTT.

The rearrangement uses TRBV6-1 and TRBJ2-5; a possible D gene is TRBD1 (5 bases). V lost 7 bases, J lost 5 bases, and 17 bases lay in between. CDR1 and CDR2 from the germline V gene are MNHNS and SASEGT. The CDR3 runs to 14 residues. In DNA, the CDR3 is TGTGCCAGCAAGGGGTGGGGATGGGTGGAGACCCAGTACTTC. Its protein is CASKGWGWVETQYF.

V is TRBV9 and J is TRBJ2-3, with D unclear. The germline V gene has CDR1 SGDLS and CDR2 YYNGEE. V dropped 1 base and J dropped 1 base, with 4 bases sitting between them. There are 13 residues in the CDR3. In DNA, the CDR3 is TGTGCCAGCAGCGTACTGGGCACAGATACGCAGTATTTT. It translates to CASSVLGTDTQYF.

This clonotype was observed a few times. This chain's CDR3 is CSARRPDREYGYTF. DNA of the CDR3: TGCAGTGCTAGACGACCCGACAGGGAATATGGCTACACCTTC. V usage is TRBV20-1 and J usage is TRBJ1-2, with TRBD1 matching over 7 bases. The CDR3 has 14 residues. Looked up from germline, CDR1 is DFQATT and CDR2 is SNEGSKA (reference sequence). The V and J ends lost 2 bases and 5 bases, in that order; junction bases with no gene match: 8.

Concerning this clonotype: An end of the junction differs from the germline gene, which may be a read error. The gene calls are TRBV20-1 and TRBJ2-1, with 7 nucleotides matching TRBD2. The CDR3 runs to 15 residues. Per the germline V gene, CDR1 is DFQATT and CDR2 is SNEGSKA (reference sequence). Here the CDR3 reads CGAEPAGVSHNEQFF. The DNA of the CDR3 is TGCGGTGCAGAACCTGCGGGGGTGTCCCACAATGAGCAGTTCTTC.

This chain connects TRBV6-5 to TRBJ1-1; no clear D. The germline gives CDR1 MNHEY, CDR2 SVGAGI. Deletions cut 0 bases from V and 7 bases from J, with 9 bases between. This CDR3 region has 13 residues. The CDR3: CASSYSQEFEAFF. The CDR3 bases are TGTGCCAGCAGTTACTCGCAGGAATTTGAAGCTTTCTTT.